These 12 T cell receptor beta chains were sequenced from one sample in a study of T cells in localized non-small cell lung cancer. Produced via immunoSEQ multiplex PCR; TCRdb's table is partial and in-frame only. The sample shows thousands of clones, under 35% of them seen only once. The material sequenced was lung tumor tissue, taken before any cancer treatment. The receptors were gathered from a man between 40 and 69 years old with stage II squamous cell lung carcinoma.

The rearrangement uses TRBV19 and TRBJ1-6; possibly TRBD1 for D (6 bases). Germline V gene data show CDR1 as LNHDA and CDR2 as SQIVND (reference sequence). This CDR3 has 15 amino acids. The V end lost 4 bases, the J end lost 5 bases, and 12 bases lay between the germline ends. The CDR3 region is CASSRGGPNNSPLHF. CDR3 bases: TGTGCCAGTAGTAGGGGGGGCCCGAATAATTCACCCCTCCACTTT.

The J gene is TRBJ1-2, the V gene TRBV30; D is perhaps TRBD1 (5 bases). Germline CDR1 is GTSNPN and CDR2 is SVGIG (reference sequence). V lost 0 bases and J lost 7, with 15 bases in between. The CDR3 covers 14 residues. The CDR3 sequence: CAWSVSHGGFGYTF. The DNA for the CDR3 is TGTGCCTGGAGTGTTTCCCATGGGGGGTTTGGCTACACCTTC.

This clone was picked up a small number of times. The chain has TRBV19 and TRBJ1-1, with D uncertain. CDR1 LNHDA and CDR2 SQIVND come from the germline V gene (reference sequence). The CDR3 is 16 residues long. Trimming took off 5 bases at V and 0 bases at J, with 16 bases between the two ends. This chain's CDR3 is CASSSGQFPLNTEAFF. The DNA of the CDR3 is TGTGCCAGTAGTTCCGGGCAGTTCCCCCTGAACACTGAAGCTTTCTTT. The entire variable domain, with the rest obtained from reference TRBV19 and TRBJ1-1, is as follows: DGGITQSPKYLFRKEGQNVTLSCEQNLNHDAMYWYRQDPGQGLRLIYYSQIVNDFQKGDIAEGYSVSREKKESFPLTVTSAQKNPTAFYLCASSSGQFPLNTEAFFGQGTRLTVV.

In its sample, this clone ranks as medium-sized. The J gene is TRBJ2-5, the V gene TRBV6-8; TRBD2 might be the D (5 bases). Germline assignment: CDR1 MNHGY and CDR2 SAAAGT. This CDR3 is 15 amino acids long. V shed 4 bases and J shed 2 bases, with 14 bases lying between them. CDR3 in amino acids: CASSSPQRGQETQYF. The CDR3 DNA reads TGTGCCAGCAGTTCCCCGCAACGGGGACAAGAGACCCAGTACTTC.

The V and J genes are TRBV30 and TRBJ1-5; no definite D call. V gave up 3 bases and J gave up 2 bases, with 14 bases separating them. CDR3 length equals 15 residues. The germline V gene encodes CDR1 GTSNPN and CDR2 SVGIG (reference sequence). CDR3 sequence reads: CAWSVGIHGNQPQHF. Here the CDR3 DNA reads TGTGCCTGGAGCGTTGGGATCCACGGCAATCAGCCCCAGCATTTT.

The chain combines TRBV18 with TRBJ1-4; tentatively, D is TRBD1 (6 bases). Between the trimmed V and J ends, which lost 1 base and 0 bases, there was a span of 12 bases. This CDR3 spans 17 amino acids. CDR1 KGHSH and CDR2 LQKENI come from the germline V gene. The CDR3 is CASSPRQGSATNEKLFF. For the CDR3, the DNA is TGTGCCAGCTCACCACGGCAGGGGTCGGCAACTAATGAAAAACTGTTTTTT.

In its sample, this clone was seen once. J is TRBJ1-3 and V is TRBV18; D call uncertain. V lost 6 bases and J lost 3, with 6 bases in between. The germline CDR1 and CDR2 sequences are KGHSH and LQKENI. The CDR3 consists of 12 residues. CDR3 DNA sequence: TGTGCCAGCTCCCTTTATGGAAACACCATATATTTT. Translation: CASSLYGNTIYF.

This clone has a handful of counts. This chain uses TRBV9 with TRBJ1-2; 10 nucleotides match TRBD1. The CDR3 covers 15 residues. Trimming took 3 bases from V and 2 from J; bases not matched to a gene: 4. Germline values: CDR1 SGDLS, CDR2 YYNGEE. In DNA, the CDR3 is TGTGCCAGCAGCGAAGGGACAGGGGTAAACTATGGCTACACCTTC. It yields the protein CASSEGTGVNYGYTF.

The chain has TRBV6-8 and TRBJ2-3, with TRBD1 identical over 7 bases. Germline V lookup: CDR1 MNHGY, CDR2 SAAAGT. The V gene end was trimmed by 7 bases and the J gene end by 1 base; junction bases not matched to a gene: 11. This CDR3 is 16 amino acids long. CDR3 bases: TGTGCCAGCAAGGGGTACGGCCAGGGGGGCACAGATACGCAGTATTTT. This encodes CASKGYGQGGTDTQYF.

This clone was seen only a few times. V and J are TRBV11-3 and TRBJ2-5; 14 bases line up with TRBD2. The V segment lost 5 bases and the J segment 6 bases; nucleotides outside the gene matches: 5. The CDR3 runs to 15 residues. Germline V gene lookup returns CDR1 SGHNT and CDR2 YENEEA. The CDR3: CASSRGTSGSKTQYF. In DNA, the CDR3 is TGTGCCAGCAGCCGGGGGACTAGCGGGAGTAAGACCCAGTACTTC.

The genes are TRBV30 and TRBJ2-3, with 7 bases matching TRBD2. CDR1 and CDR2 from the germline V gene are GTSNPN and SVGIG (reference sequence). Losses at the gene ends were 3 bases for V and 2 bases for J; bases not matched to a gene: 5. The CDR3 totals 14 residues. CDR3: CAWRRTSLTDTQYF. In DNA, the CDR3 is TGTGCCTGGAGAAGGACTAGTCTCACAGATACGCAGTATTTT.

The V and J genes are TRBV6-8 and TRBJ2-2, with D unclear. The CDR3 consists of 15 residues. Germline V gene sequence: CDR1 MNHGY, CDR2 SAAAGT. Trimming took 10 bases from V and 7 from J, leaving 22 bases between them. The CDR3 nucleotides are TGTGCCATCAGCTATGACACGTTCGATAGCGGGGAGCTGTTTTTT. It translates to CAISYDTFDSGELFF.